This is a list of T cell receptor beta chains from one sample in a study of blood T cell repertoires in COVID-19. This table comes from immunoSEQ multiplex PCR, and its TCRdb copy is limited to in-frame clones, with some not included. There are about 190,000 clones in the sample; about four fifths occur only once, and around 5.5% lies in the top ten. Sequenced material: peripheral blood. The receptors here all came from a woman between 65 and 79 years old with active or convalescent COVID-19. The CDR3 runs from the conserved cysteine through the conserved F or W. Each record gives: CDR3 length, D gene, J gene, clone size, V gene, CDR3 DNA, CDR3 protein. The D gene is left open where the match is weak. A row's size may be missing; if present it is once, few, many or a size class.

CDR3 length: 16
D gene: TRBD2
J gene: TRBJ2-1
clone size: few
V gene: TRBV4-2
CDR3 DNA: TGTGCCAGCAGCGTACTAGCGGGGAGCTCCTACAATGAGCAGTTCTTC
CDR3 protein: CASSVLAGSSYNEQFF

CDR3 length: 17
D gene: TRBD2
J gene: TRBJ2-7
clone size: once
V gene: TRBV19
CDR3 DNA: TGTGCCAGTAATTCCCCCGGGACTAGCGGGAGGGCTCGCGAGCAGTACTTC
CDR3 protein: CASNSPGTSGRAREQYF

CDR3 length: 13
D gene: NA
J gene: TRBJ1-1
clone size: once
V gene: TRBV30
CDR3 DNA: TGTGCCTGGAGGGACAGTTTAGTCACTGAAGCTTTCTTT
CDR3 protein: CAWRDSLVTEAFF

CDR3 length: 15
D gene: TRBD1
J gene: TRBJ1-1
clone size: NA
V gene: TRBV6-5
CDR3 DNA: TGTGCCAGCAGTTACTCGGCAGGGGGGAACACTGAAGCTTTCTTT
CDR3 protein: CASSYSAGGNTEAFF

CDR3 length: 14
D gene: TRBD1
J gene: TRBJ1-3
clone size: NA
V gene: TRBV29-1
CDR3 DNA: TGCAGCGCCCGGGACAGGGACTCTGGAAACACCATATATTTT
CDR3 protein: CSARDRDSGNTIYF

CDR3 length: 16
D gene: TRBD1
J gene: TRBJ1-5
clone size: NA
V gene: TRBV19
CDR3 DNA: TGTGCCACTGCACTTCAGGGGGATTGGGGCAATCAGCCCCAGCATTTT
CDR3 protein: CATALQGDWGNQPQHF

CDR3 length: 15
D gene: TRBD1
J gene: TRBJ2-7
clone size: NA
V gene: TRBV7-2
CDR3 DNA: TGTGCCAGCAGCTTAGCCCCACAGGGGGCCTACGAGCAGTACTTC
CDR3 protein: CASSLAPQGAYEQYF

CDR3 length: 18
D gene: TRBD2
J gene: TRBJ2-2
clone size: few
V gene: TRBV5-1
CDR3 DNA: TGCGCCAGCAGCTCCCTCGGGGGAGCGGGAGGTAACACCGGGGAGCTGTTTTTT
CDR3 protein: CASSSLGGAGGNTGELFF

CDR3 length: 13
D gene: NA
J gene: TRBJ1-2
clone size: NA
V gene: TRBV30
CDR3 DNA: TGTGCCGGAGCCCCGGGGTACGCCTATGGCTACACCTTC
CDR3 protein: CAGAPGYAYGYTF

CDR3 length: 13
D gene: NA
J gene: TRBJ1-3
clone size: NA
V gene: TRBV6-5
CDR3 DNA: TGTGCCAGCAGTCACCGGGGGGGAAACACCATATATTTT
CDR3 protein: CASSHRGGNTIYF

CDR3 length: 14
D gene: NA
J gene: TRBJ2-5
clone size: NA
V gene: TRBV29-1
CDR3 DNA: TGCAGCGCAGCCGACAGATACCCTCGAGAGACCCAGTACTTC
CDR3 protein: CSAADRYPRETQYF

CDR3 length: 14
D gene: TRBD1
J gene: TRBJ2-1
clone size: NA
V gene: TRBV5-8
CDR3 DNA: TGTGCCAGCAGCCCGACAGGGGTCGGGAATGAGCAGTTCTTC
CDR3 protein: CASSPTGVGNEQFF

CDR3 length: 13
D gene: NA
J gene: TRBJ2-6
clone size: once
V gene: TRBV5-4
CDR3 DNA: TGTGCCAGCAGCTTGGCGGGGGCCAACGTCCTGACTTTC
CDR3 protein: CASSLAGANVLTF

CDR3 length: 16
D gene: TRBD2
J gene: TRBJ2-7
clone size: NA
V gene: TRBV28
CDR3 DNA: TGTGCCAGCAGTACCCCTACTAGCGGAGCCTCCTACGAGCAGTACTTC
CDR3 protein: CASSTPTSGASYEQYF

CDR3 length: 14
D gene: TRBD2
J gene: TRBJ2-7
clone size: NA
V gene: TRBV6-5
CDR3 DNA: TGTGCCAGCAGTCTAGCGGGAGGGGTCTACGAGCAGTACTTC
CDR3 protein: CASSLAGGVYEQYF

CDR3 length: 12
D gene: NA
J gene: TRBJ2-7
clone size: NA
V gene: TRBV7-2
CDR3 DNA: TGTGCCAGCAGCTTAGCCCCCTCCGAGCAGTACTTC
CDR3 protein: CASSLAPSEQYF

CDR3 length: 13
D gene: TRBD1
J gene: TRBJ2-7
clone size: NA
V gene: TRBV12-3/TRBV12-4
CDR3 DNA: TGTGCCAGCAGTTTTACAGGGGACTACGAGCAGTACTTC
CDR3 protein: CASSFTGDYEQYF

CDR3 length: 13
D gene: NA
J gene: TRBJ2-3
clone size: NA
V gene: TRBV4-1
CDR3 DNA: TGCGCCAGCAGCCAAGATACGGAGCTTACGCAGTATTTT
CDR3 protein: CASSQDTELTQYF

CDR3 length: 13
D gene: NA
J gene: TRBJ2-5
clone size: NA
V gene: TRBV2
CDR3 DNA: TGTGCCAGCATGATCCAGCGGGCTGCGGCCCAGTACTTC
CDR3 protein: CASMIQRAAAQYF

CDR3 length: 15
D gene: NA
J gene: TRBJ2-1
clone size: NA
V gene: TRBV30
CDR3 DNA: TGTGCCTCGGGCTCCACAGGGGGGGTTGGCAATGAGCAGTTCTTC
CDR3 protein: CASGSTGGVGNEQFF

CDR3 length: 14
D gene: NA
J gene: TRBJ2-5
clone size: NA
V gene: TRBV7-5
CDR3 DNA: TGTGTCAGAAGCTCTACGACTAGGGAAGAGACCCAGTACTTC
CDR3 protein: CVRSSTTREETQYF

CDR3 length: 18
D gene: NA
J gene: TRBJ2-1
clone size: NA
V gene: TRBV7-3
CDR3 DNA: TGTGCCAGCAGCTTAACTGGGTGGGCAGGGGAGAAAAGGGATGAGCAGTTCTTC
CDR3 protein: CASSLTGWAGEKRDEQFF

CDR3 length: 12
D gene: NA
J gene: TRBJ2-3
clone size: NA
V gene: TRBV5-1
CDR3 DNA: TGCGCCAGCAGCTATCTCACAGATACGCAGTATTTT
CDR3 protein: CASSYLTDTQYF

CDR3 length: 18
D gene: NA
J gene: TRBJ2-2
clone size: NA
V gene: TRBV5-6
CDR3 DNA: TGTGCCAGCAGCCAGCGTGGCTGGGGACTGAGAAACACCGGGGAGCTGTTTTTT
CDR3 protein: CASSQRGWGLRNTGELFF

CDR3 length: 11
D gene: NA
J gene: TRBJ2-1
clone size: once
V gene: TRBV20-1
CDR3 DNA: TGCAGTGCTGTCACAGGGATTAAGCAGTTCTTC
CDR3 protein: CSAVTGIKQFF

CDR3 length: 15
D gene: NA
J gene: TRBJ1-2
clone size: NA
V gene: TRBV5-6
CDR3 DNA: TGTGCCAGCAGCCCCGGAACGCGGCCTAACTATGGCTACACCTTC
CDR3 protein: CASSPGTRPNYGYTF

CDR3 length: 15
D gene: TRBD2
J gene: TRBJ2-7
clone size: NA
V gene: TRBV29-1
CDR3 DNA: TGCAGCGTTGAAAACCGGGACTACCATACCTACGAGCAGTACTTC
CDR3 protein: CSVENRDYHTYEQYF

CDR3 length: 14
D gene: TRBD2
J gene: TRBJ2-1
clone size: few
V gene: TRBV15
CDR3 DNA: TGTGCCACCAGCAGCCCAGCGGGAGGCAATGAGCAGTTCTTC
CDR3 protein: CATSSPAGGNEQFF

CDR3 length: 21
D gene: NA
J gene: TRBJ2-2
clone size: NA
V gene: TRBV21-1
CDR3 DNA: TGTGCCAGCAGCAAAGTCCCAAACACGGCGCGAACAGGGGAGTTAGCCGGGGAGCTGTTTTTT
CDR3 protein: CASSKVPNTARTGELAGELFF

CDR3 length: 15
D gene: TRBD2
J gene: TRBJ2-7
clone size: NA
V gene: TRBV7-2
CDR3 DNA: TGTGCCAGCAGCCACGGACTAGCGGGAGTCCACGAGCAGTACTTC
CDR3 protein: CASSHGLAGVHEQYF

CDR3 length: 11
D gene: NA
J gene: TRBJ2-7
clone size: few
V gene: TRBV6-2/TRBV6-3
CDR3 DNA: TGTGCCAGCAGTTACGTGGCACAGCAGTACTTC
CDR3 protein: CASSYVAQQYF

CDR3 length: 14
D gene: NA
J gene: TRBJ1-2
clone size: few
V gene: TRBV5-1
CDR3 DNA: TGCGCCAGCAGCCCTGAGACAACACTGTATGGCTACACCTTC
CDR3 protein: CASSPETTLYGYTF

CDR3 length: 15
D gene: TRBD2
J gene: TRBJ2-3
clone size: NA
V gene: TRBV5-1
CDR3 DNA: TGCGCCAGCAGCCTCGGGACTAGCGAATTAGATACGCAGTATTTT
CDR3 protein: CASSLGTSELDTQYF

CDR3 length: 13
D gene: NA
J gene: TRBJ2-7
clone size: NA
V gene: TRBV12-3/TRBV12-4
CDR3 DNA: TGTGCCAGCAGTTTAAGGAGCTCCTACGAGCAGTACTTC
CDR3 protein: CASSLRSSYEQYF

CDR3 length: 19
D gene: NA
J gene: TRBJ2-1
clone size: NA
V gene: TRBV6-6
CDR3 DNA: TGTGCCAGCAGTCCCAGAGGGATAGGGTGGCCGAACGAAAACAATGAGCAGTTCTTC
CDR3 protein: CASSPRGIGWPNENNEQFF

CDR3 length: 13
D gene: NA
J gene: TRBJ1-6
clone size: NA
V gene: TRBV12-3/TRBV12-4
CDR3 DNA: TGTGCCAGCAGGTCAACAGGGAATTCACCCCTCCACTTT
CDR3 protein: CASRSTGNSPLHF

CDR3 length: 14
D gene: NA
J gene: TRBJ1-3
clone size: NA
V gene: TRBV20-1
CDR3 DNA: TGCAGTGCTAGTGTTTCAGGGGCAGGAAACACCATATATTTT
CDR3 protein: CSASVSGAGNTIYF

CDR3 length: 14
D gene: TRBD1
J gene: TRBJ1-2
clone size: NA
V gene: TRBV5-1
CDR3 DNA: TGCGCCAGCAGCTCGACAGGGGGAATTAATGGCTACACCTTC
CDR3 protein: CASSSTGGINGYTF

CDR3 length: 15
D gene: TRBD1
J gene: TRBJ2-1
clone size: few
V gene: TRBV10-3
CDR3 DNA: TGTGCCATCAGAGGGACAGGGAGCTCCTACAATGAGCAGTTCTTC
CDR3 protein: CAIRGTGSSYNEQFF

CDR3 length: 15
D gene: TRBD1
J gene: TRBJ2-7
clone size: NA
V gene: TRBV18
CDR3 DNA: TGTGCCAGCTCACCCCGGACAGGGGCTTCCTACGAGCAGTACTTC
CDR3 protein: CASSPRTGASYEQYF

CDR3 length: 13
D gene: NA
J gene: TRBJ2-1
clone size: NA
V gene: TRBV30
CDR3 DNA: TGTGCCTGGAGTCGGTACTCCTACAATGAGCAGTTCTTC
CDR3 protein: CAWSRYSYNEQFF

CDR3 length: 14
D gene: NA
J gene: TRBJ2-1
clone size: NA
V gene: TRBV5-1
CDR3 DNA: TGCGCCAGCAGCTCAGGACAAAGCTACAATGAGCAGTTCTTC
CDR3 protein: CASSSGQSYNEQFF

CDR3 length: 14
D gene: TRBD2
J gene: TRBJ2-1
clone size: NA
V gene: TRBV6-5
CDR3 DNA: TGTGCCAGCGGGAGGGATTCTTTCGACAATGAGCAGTTCTTC
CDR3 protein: CASGRDSFDNEQFF

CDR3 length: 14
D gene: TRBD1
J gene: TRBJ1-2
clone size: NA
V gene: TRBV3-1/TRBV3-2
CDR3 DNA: TGTGCCAGCAGCGAGACAGGGGAAGGCTATGGCTACACCTTC
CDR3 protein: CASSETGEGYGYTF

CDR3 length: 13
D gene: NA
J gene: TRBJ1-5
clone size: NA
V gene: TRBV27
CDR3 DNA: TGTGCCAGCAGTTCGACAGGATGGCAGCCCCAGCATTTT
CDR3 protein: CASSSTGWQPQHF

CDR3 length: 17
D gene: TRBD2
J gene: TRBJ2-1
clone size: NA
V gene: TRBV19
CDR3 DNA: TGTGCCAGTAGTCCCCGAGGACTAGCGGGAGATTACAATGAGCAGTTCTTC
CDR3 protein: CASSPRGLAGDYNEQFF